The 15 T cell receptor beta chains in this list originate from one sample, sequenced in a study of tumor and adjacent non-tumor tissue in lung cancer. No cell sorting was done before RNA was extracted from the tissue. A modified ARM-PCR protocol with three rounds of nested PCR amplified TCRbeta. TCRdb re-analysed the multiplex PCR reads in MiXCR, keeping a single row per CDR3 protein. The profile covers about 85,000 distinct CDR3 sequences, with roughly two thirds appearing a single time and around 15% taken by the ten largest. The sequenced sample was lung tumor tissue. These receptors all come from a man aged 65 to 85 with non-small cell lung cancer.

A word on this clonotype: An end of the junction does not agree with germline; a read error may underlie this. The CDR3 loop reads CATGDFDRSGYTF. The CDR3 DNA reads TGTGCCACCGGTGATTTCGATAGGTCAGGCTACACCTTC. This sequence joins TRBV24-1 and TRBJ1-2; D gene ambiguous. The CDR3 sequence is 13 residues long. Germline V gene sequence: CDR1 KGHDR, CDR2 SFDVKD.

V is TRBV6-5 and J is TRBJ1-5; D unclear. The CDR3 covers 15 residues. The V gene's germline CDR1 is MNHEY and CDR2 SVGAGI. With 8 bases removed from V and 3 bases from J, the gap between germline ends came to 17 bases. CDR3 sequence: CASQGGRGLNQPQHF. For the CDR3, the DNA is TGTGCCAGCCAAGGAGGACGGGGTCTCAATCAGCCCCAGCATTTT.

About this clonotype: A read error may be the cause here, since a much bigger clone is one base away. This sequence joins TRBV20-1 and TRBJ2-7, with D perhaps being TRBD1 or TRBD2 (5 bases each). Germline CDR1 is DFQATT and CDR2 is SNEGSKA (reference sequence). The CDR3 runs 13 residues. CDR3 sequence reads: CSAADGARYVQYF. DNA of the CDR3: TGCAGTGCTGCCGACGGGGCCCGCTACGTGCAGTACTTC.

Comments on this clonotype: This may arise from a read error, as a much more abundant clone is one base away. V is TRBV6-5 and J is TRBJ2-5, with 7 nucleotides matching TRBD1. CDR3 length equals 14 residues. Germline CDR1 reads MNHEY; CDR2 reads SVGAGI. The trim removed 8 bases at V and 7 bases at J, leaving 13 bases unmatched. CDR3 nucleotides: TGTGCCAGCCACCAGAGGGGGCGCAAAGGGACCCAGTACTTC. It specifies CASHQRGRKGTQYF.

This clonotype showed up just once. Mismatch with germline at one junction end may stem from a read error. This chain links TRBV11-2 with TRBJ1-3; maybe TRBD1 (6 bases). Germline V gene lookup returns CDR1 SGHAT and CDR2 FQNNGV. The CDR3 has 15 residues. The CDR3 spells CASSSNGGLGNTTYF. Written as DNA, the CDR3 is TGTGCCAGCAGCTCCAACGGGGGGCTGGGAAACACCACATATTTT.

As to this clonotype: It may be a read error: a sequence one base away is much more abundant. The V and J genes are TRBV6-5 and TRBJ2-5, with TRBD1 matching over 7 bases. From germline, CDR1 is MNHEY and CDR2 SVGAGI. The CDR3 sequence is 15 residues long. CDR3 DNA: TGTTCCAGCAGCCGAACCCAAGGGGGCAGGGAGACCCAGTACTTC. Residues: CSSSRTQGGRETQYF.

This clonotype was detected once. A much larger clone lies a single base off, so this may be a read error. The chain couples TRBV30 to TRBJ1-1; no clear D. The CDR3 consists of 13 residues. CDR1 and CDR2 (germline): GTSNPN, SVGIG (reference sequence). CDR3: CAWSVLHDTDAFF. The CDR3 DNA reads as TGTGCCTGGAGTGTACTGCACGACACTGATGCTTTCTTT.

This clonotype was found many times. The chain combines TRBV6-5 with TRBJ2-7; D is undetermined. The CDR3 has 14 residues. V shed 5 bases and J shed 3 bases, with 14 bases lying between them. The germline gives CDR1 MNHEY, CDR2 SVGAGI. CDR3 residues: CASSIHESFYEQYF. CDR3 DNA sequence: TGTGCCAGCAGTATACATGAGTCGTTCTACGAGCAGTACTTC.

The table lists this clonotype with many counts. This chain joins TRBV24-1 and TRBJ2-5; 7 positions match TRBD2. V dropped 4 bases and J dropped 6; count of bases not matched to a gene: 13. This CDR3 is built from 16 residues. CDR1 KGHDR and CDR2 SFDVKD come from the germline V gene. CDR3: CATSESEGREFQTQYF. The CDR3 nucleotides are TGTGCCACCAGTGAATCAGAGGGGCGGGAGTTCCAGACCCAGTACTTC.

Regarding this clonotype: At one end the junction does not follow the germline gene, possibly because of a read error. The V and J genes are TRBV4-1 and TRBJ2-5; D not resolved. The CDR3 contains 15 residues. CDR1 MGHRA and CDR2 YSYEKL come from the germline V gene. DNA of the CDR3: TGCGCCAGCAACCAAGTGGTCAGCAGAAGTGAGACCCAGTACTTC. As protein: CASNQVVSRSETQYF.

As concerns this clonotype: A clone one base away is much larger, so this may be a read error. The chain joins TRBV9 to TRBJ2-2, with TRBD1 as a possible D gene (6 bases). Germline-derived CDR1 and CDR2 are SGDLS and YYNGEE. This CDR3 is built from 18 residues. Trimming left V 1 base short and J 3 bases short, with 19 bases between. The DNA of the CDR3 is TGTGCCAGCAGCGTATTCCCAGGCCGACAGGCGTACACCGGGGAGCTGTTTTTT. Its translation is CASSVFPGRQAYTGELFF.

This rearrangement joins TRBV11-2 to TRBJ1-3, with D tentatively TRBD1 (5 bases). Trimming stripped 2 bases from V and 4 bases from J, with 12 bases between. This CDR3 is built from 15 residues. Germline assignment: CDR1 SGHAT and CDR2 FQNNGV. CDR3: CASSLSGTRGNTIYF. The CDR3, as DNA: TGTGCCAGCAGCTTATCAGGGACCCGGGGAAACACCATATATTTT.

As regards this clonotype: The junction departs from the called germline gene at one end, perhaps through a read error. This sequence joins TRBV10-2 and TRBJ2-7, with a weak D call TRBD2 (5 bases). Germline values: CDR1 WSHSY, CDR2 SAAADI. This CDR3 region has 13 residues. CDR3 DNA sequence: TGCGCCAGCAGTGTCGGAGGAGACTACGAGGAGTACTTC. Translating gives CASSVGGDYEEYF.

This chain links TRBV6-1 with TRBJ2-5; maybe TRBD2 (6 bases). Germline lookup yields CDR1 MNHNS and CDR2 SASEGT. The CDR3 is 15 amino acids. Trimming took off 4 bases at V and 3 bases at J, with 15 bases between the two ends. The CDR3 loop reads CASSGGTSSKETQYF. The DNA of the CDR3 is TGTGCCAGCAGTGGCGGGACCTCGTCAAAAGAGACCCAGTACTTC.

V is TRBV28 and J is TRBJ2-7; tentative D call: TRBD2 (5 bases). This CDR3 comprises 15 residues. V dropped 2 bases and J dropped 7 bases, with 18 bases sitting between them. Germline lookup yields CDR1 MDHEN and CDR2 SYDVKM. The CDR3, as DNA: TGTGCCAGCAGTTTACCGGCAAGGTCCACGGGAGAGCAGTACTTC. Encoded protein: CASSLPARSTGEQYF.